This T cell receptor beta chain was captured in a study of a mutant IDH1 vaccine in newly diagnosed glioma. About the study: The therapy given earlier, which was standard therapy, consisted of radiotherapy, temozolomide, or both, and most of the patients received both.

Concerning this clone: Its antigen is unknown. Other DNA sequences in this specimen translate into the identical CDR3.

CDR3 length: 14 amino acids. Germline lookup yields CDR1 MNHNS and CDR2 SASEGT. V gave up 3 bases and J gave up 2 bases; unmatched junction bases: 0. Profiling relied on immunoSEQ multiplex PCR, and the TCRdb table lists in-frame clones only, not all of them. The profile shows tens of thousands of clones, about 80% of them singletons. Indicated time point: week 11, during vaccination. It was 300 ug of mutant IDH1 20-mer peptide that made up each vaccine dose, given with topical imiquimod. The TCR sequence derives from a man aged 35-49 years with glioma. The V call is TRBV6-1, the J call TRBJ2-7; 11 positions match TRBD1. The sequencing used PBMCs, collected from a glioma patient whose treatment included an IDH1 peptide vaccine. In DNA form, the CDR3 reads TGTGCCAGCAGTGAGGACAGGGGGCCCTACGAGCAGTACTTC. This encodes CASSEDRGPYEQYF.